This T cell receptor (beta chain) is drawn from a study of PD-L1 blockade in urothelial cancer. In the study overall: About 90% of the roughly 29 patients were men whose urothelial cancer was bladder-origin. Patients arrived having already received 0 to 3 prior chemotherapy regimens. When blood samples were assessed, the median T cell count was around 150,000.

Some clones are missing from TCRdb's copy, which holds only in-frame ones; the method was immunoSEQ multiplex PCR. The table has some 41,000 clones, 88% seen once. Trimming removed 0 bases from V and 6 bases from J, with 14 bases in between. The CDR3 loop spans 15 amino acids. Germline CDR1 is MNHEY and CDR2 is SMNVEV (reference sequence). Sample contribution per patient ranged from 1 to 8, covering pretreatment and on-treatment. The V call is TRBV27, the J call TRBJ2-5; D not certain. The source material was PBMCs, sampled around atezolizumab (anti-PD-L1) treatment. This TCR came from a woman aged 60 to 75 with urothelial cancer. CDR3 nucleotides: TGTGCCAGCAGTTTATCCCTTGACTCCTACCAGACCCAGTACTTC. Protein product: CASSLSLDSYQTQYF.